The 30 T cell receptor beta chains below were found in one sample sequenced in a study of blood T cell repertoires in COVID-19. Measured with immunoSEQ multiplex PCR; TCRdb has only the in-frame clones, and not every one. The table records some 59,000 clones, roughly 90% of them present only once. The sequenced sample was peripheral blood. The source is a man aged 45-65 years with acute or convalescent COVID-19.

The rearrangement uses TRBV5-1 and TRBJ2-3, with TRBD2 matching over 10 bases. J was trimmed by 0 bases and V by 5 bases; bases with no gene match: 3. Germline lookup yields CDR1 SGHRS and CDR2 YFSETQ. This CDR3 contains 15 residues. CDR3 protein: CASRETSGSTDTQYF. The CDR3 DNA sequence: TGCGCCAGCAGAGAGACTAGCGGGAGCACAGATACGCAGTATTTT.

The sample holds a few counts of this clone. V usage is TRBV4-3 and J usage is TRBJ2-5; 11 bases fit TRBD2. Unmatched junction bases numbered 21, after V lost 3 bases and J lost 3 bases. This CDR3 contains 21 residues. The germline CDR1 and CDR2 sequences are LGHNA and YSLEER. CDR3 in DNA: TGCGCCAGCAGCCACCCCTGGGTTTGGACTAGCGGGCGTTTTACCGAAGAGACCCAGTACTTC. This sequence encodes CASSHPWVWTSGRFTEETQYF.

The chain uses TRBV5-4 and TRBJ2-7, with a possible D match to TRBD1 (5 bases). This CDR3 is built from 15 residues. Trimming removed 0 bases at V and 0 bases at J, with 10 bases between. CDR1 is SGHNT, CDR2 YYREEE, per germline (reference sequence). The CDR3 protein is CASSLVVRDSYEQYF. Written as DNA, the CDR3 is TGTGCCAGCAGCTTGGTAGTCAGGGACTCCTACGAGCAGTACTTC. The complete variable domain, with remaining parts taken from reference TRBV5-4 and TRBJ2-7, reads ETGVTQSPTHLIKTRGQQVTLRCSSQSGHNTVSWYQQALGQGPQFIFQYYREEENGRGNFPPRFSGLQFPNYSSELNVNALELDDSALYLCASSLVVRDSYEQYFGPGTRLTVT.

The chain couples TRBV18 to TRBJ2-5; D perhaps matches TRBD2 (6 bases). The CDR3 has 15 residues. V was pared by 4 bases and J by 3 bases, with 15 bases between. CDR1 is KGHSH, CDR2 LQKENI, per germline. Written as DNA, the CDR3 is TGTGCCAGCTCACAAACCGGGACTGCGAAAGAGACCCAGTACTTC. Encoded protein: CASSQTGTAKETQYF.

This rearrangement joins TRBV2 to TRBJ2-1, with 11 bases lining up with TRBD2. The CDR3 has 14 amino acids. In germline, CDR1 is SNHLY, CDR2 FYNNEI. V lost 7 bases to trimming and J lost 6 bases; unmatched junction nucleotides: 5. The CDR3 loop is CASISGRALNEQFF. The CDR3 DNA follows: TGTGCCAGCATTAGCGGGAGGGCCCTCAATGAGCAGTTCTTC.

The chain is built from TRBV12-3 or TRBV12-4 and TRBJ2-7; D not certain. This CDR3 comprises 13 residues. V was shortened by 1 base and J by 0 bases, with 4 bases between the two germline ends. The CDR3 coding sequence is TGTGCCAGCAGTTTAGGAGGCTCCTACGAGCAGTACTTC. Protein product: CASSLGGSYEQYF.

This rearrangement joins TRBV7-2 to TRBJ2-5; perhaps TRBD1 as D (5 bases). Germline CDR1 and CDR2: SGHTA and FQGNSA. Trimming cost V 4 bases and J 5 bases, with 11 bases left between them. The CDR3 totals 13 residues. CDR3 sequence (DNA): TGTGCCAGCAGCTGGACACCAGGGGAGACCCAGTACTTC. Protein product: CASSWTPGETQYF.

V and J are TRBV27 and TRBJ2-2; 10 bases line up with TRBD2. Trimming took 7 bases from V and 6 from J; bases not matched to a gene: 8. The CDR3 length is 15 residues. The V gene's germline CDR1 is MNHEY and CDR2 SMNVEV (reference sequence). CDR3: CASTLAGVGAGELFF. CDR3 coding DNA: TGTGCCAGCACCCTAGCGGGAGTGGGCGCCGGGGAGCTGTTTTTT.

J is TRBJ1-1 and V is TRBV5-1; TRBD1 aligns across 8 bases. Per germline, CDR1 SGHRS and CDR2 YFSETQ. V lost 5 bases to trimming and J lost 3 bases; unmatched junction nucleotides: 3. This CDR3 region has 13 residues. The CDR3 loop reads CASRQGVDTEAFF. The CDR3 DNA reads TGCGCCAGCAGACAGGGGGTGGACACTGAAGCTTTCTTT. Filled out from reference TRBV5-1 and TRBJ1-1, the complete variable domain reads KAGVTQTPRYLIKTRGQQVTLSCSPISGHRSVSWYQQTPGQGLQFLFEYFSETQRNKGNFPGRFSGRQFSNSRSEMNVSTLELGDSALYLCASRQGVDTEAFFGQGTRLTVV.

The chain uses TRBV24-1 and TRBJ2-3; 7 bases line up with TRBD1. With 5 bases clipped from V and 5 bases from J, the junction kept 21 bases outside the gene matches. In germline, CDR1 is KGHDR, CDR2 SFDVKD. The CDR3 runs to 19 residues. CDR3 DNA: TGTGCCACCAGTGCCTCATCGGGGTCAAGACAGGGTCCACGAGATACGCAGTATTTT. Protein product: CATSASSGSRQGPRDTQYF.

This chain connects TRBV5-1 to TRBJ2-1, with 7 bases identical to TRBD2. This CDR3 is built from 16 residues. After removal of 3 bases from V and 2 bases from J, the junction contained 8 bases not matched to a gene. Germline-derived CDR1 and CDR2 are SGHRS and YFSETQ. CDR3 sequence: CASSSGAGTTYNEQFF. Written as DNA, the CDR3 is TGCGCCAGCAGCTCTGGGGCCGGGACTACCTACAATGAGCAGTTCTTC.

The chain carries TRBV7-9 and TRBJ2-5; 8 bases line up with TRBD2. With 5 bases clipped from V and 9 bases from J, the junction kept 5 bases outside the gene matches. This CDR3 contains 12 residues. Germline CDR1 reads SEHNR; CDR2 reads FQNEAQ (reference sequence). The chain's CDR3 is CASSRSGGSQYF. The DNA for the CDR3 is TGTGCCAGCAGCCGGAGCGGGGGCTCCCAGTACTTC.

This rearrangement joins TRBV19 to TRBJ1-1; D not resolved. CDR1 LNHDA and CDR2 SQIVND come from the germline V gene (reference sequence). The V end was cut by 3 bases, the J end by 4 bases, with 6 bases between. The CDR3 loop spans 12 amino acids. The CDR3 nucleotides are TGTGCCAGTAGTATCCAAGCCACTGAAGCTTTCTTT. Its translation: CASSIQATEAFF.

The V call is TRBV11-3, the J call TRBJ2-1; 12 bases match TRBD2. With 5 bases clipped from V and 5 bases from J, the junction kept 4 bases outside the gene matches. CDR3 size: 15 residues. CDR1 is SGHNT, CDR2 YENEEA, per germline. CDR3 sequence: CASSATSGSNNEQFF. CDR3 bases: TGTGCCAGCAGCGCGACTAGCGGGAGTAACAATGAGCAGTTCTTC. Full variable domain (remainder filled in from reference TRBV11-3 and TRBJ2-1): EAGVVQSPRYKIIEKKQPVAFWCNPISGHNTLYWYLQNLGQGPELLIRYENEEAVDDSQLPKDRFSAERLKGVDSTLKIQPAELGDSAVYLCASSATSGSNNEQFFGPGTRLTVL.

This chain uses TRBV30 with TRBJ1-6, with D tentatively TRBD1 (6 bases). This CDR3 contains 12 residues. In germline, CDR1 is GTSNPN, CDR2 SVGIG (reference sequence). V lost 5 bases and J 7 bases, leaving 9 bases between the germline ends. The CDR3: CAWRQGNSPLHF. In DNA form, the CDR3 reads TGTGCCTGGCGGCAGGGGAATTCACCCCTCCACTTT.

V gene TRBV18 combines with J gene TRBJ2-2; possibly TRBD1 for D (5 bases). Germline CDR1 reads KGHSH; CDR2 reads LQKENI. The germline V and J ends were trimmed by 5 bases and 3 bases, with 10 bases remaining between them. The CDR3 has 14 amino acids. The DNA for the CDR3 is TGTGCCAGCTCAAAGAACAGGTACACCGGGGAGCTGTTTTTT. The encoded protein is CASSKNRYTGELFF.

The chain uses TRBV2 and TRBJ1-1; D remains ambiguous. The ends were cut back, 8 bases at V and 11 bases at J, with 12 bases in the middle. Germline V gene lookup returns CDR1 SNHLY and CDR2 FYNNEI. This CDR3 region has 10 residues. Written as DNA, the CDR3 is TGTGCCAGCCGAAGAGTAGAGGCTTTCTTT. Translated: CASRRVEAFF.

The chain combines TRBV4-3 with TRBJ2-7, with D possibly matching TRBD1 (6 bases). Germline CDR1 reads LGHNA; CDR2 reads YSLEER. The CDR3 covers 14 residues. Deletions cut 1 base from V and 2 bases from J, with 9 bases between. The CDR3 here is CASSQGQATYEQYF. The CDR3 nucleotides read TGCGCCAGCAGCCAAGGACAGGCAACCTACGAGCAGTACTTC.

This rearrangement joins TRBV19 to TRBJ2-1; 7 nucleotides align to TRBD2. V was clipped by 7 bases and J by 9 bases; unmatched bases: 18. The CDR3 contains 16 residues. Germline CDR1 reads LNHDA; CDR2 reads SQIVND (reference sequence). The CDR3 DNA sequence: TGTGCCAGTAAAAGCCCCCTTCGGGAGGCCCCCAGTGAGCAGTTCTTC. Protein sequence: CASKSPLREAPSEQFF.

The sample holds one count of this clone. The chain recombines TRBV7-9 with TRBJ1-2; the D gene is possibly TRBD1 (6 bases). Trimming cost V 0 bases and J 4 bases, with 9 bases left between them. Germline values: CDR1 SEHNR, CDR2 FQNEAQ (reference sequence). This CDR3 region has 14 residues. CDR3 DNA: TGTGCCAGCAGCTTAGCTACAGGGATCTATGGCTACACCTTC. It translates to CASSLATGIYGYTF.

The chain recombines TRBV19 with TRBJ1-1, with D tentatively TRBD1 (6 bases). Per the germline V gene, CDR1 is LNHDA and CDR2 is SQIVND (reference sequence). Trimming pared 5 bases from V and 4 bases from J, leaving 17 bases between. This CDR3 spans 15 amino acids. The CDR3 here is CASSPLQGPGTEAFF. CDR3 bases: TGTGCCAGTAGTCCATTGCAGGGGCCGGGCACTGAAGCTTTCTTT. Full variable domain (missing parts from reference TRBV19 and TRBJ1-1): DGGITQSPKYLFRKEGQNVTLSCEQNLNHDAMYWYRQDPGQGLRLIYYSQIVNDFQKGDIAEGYSVSREKKESFPLTVTSAQKNPTAFYLCASSPLQGPGTEAFFGQGTRLTVV.

This clone showed up just once. V is TRBV19 and J is TRBJ1-4; 9 nucleotides agree with TRBD1. With V trimmed by 9 bases and J by 4 bases, 6 bases remained unmatched. Per germline, CDR1 LNHDA and CDR2 SQIVND (reference sequence). The CDR3 is 14 amino acids. The CDR3 loop is CASTSGQGNEKLFF. CDR3 coding DNA: TGTGCCAGCACTTCGGGACAGGGTAATGAAAAACTGTTTTTT.

The V gene is TRBV15, the J gene TRBJ2-1; 10 bases map to TRBD2. The germline gives CDR1 LNHNV, CDR2 YYDKDF (reference sequence). The CDR3 contains 16 residues. V trimming: 4 bases; J trimming: 6 bases; junction bases outside the gene matches: 9. CDR3 DNA: TGTGCCACCAGCAAAAGCTCGGGACTAGCGTTCAATGAGCAGTTCTTC. Amino acid sequence: CATSKSSGLAFNEQFF.

The CDR3 spells CATSRDPTGNQPQHF. The CDR3, as DNA: TGTGCCACCAGCAGAGATCCGACCGGGAATCAGCCCCAGCATTTT. V and J are TRBV15 and TRBJ1-5; D remains unclear. Looked up from germline, CDR1 is LNHNV and CDR2 is YYDKDF (reference sequence). This CDR3 spans 15 amino acids. Between the trimmed V and J ends, which lost 0 bases and 4 bases, there was a span of 10 bases.

The V and J genes are TRBV18 and TRBJ2-1; TRBD1 aligns across 9 bases. The CDR3 sequence is 15 residues long. V lost 3 bases, J lost 4 bases, and 4 bases stayed unmatched. Germline V CDR1 and CDR2: KGHSH, LQKENI. The CDR3 bases are TGTGCCAGCTCACCTCCCGGGACAGGGTACAATGAGCAGTTCTTC. Translation: CASSPPGTGYNEQFF.

The J gene is TRBJ2-7, the V gene TRBV11-2; 7 nucleotides agree with TRBD1. This CDR3 contains 15 residues. V was clipped by 0 bases and J by 4 bases; unmatched bases: 6. Germline V lookup: CDR1 SGHAT, CDR2 FQNNGV. CDR3 amino acids: CASSLDPQGFYEQYF. In DNA, the CDR3 is TGTGCCAGCAGCTTAGATCCACAGGGGTTTTACGAGCAGTACTTC.

The chain carries TRBV4-3 and TRBJ1-4; no firm D call. The CDR3 is 16 residues long. Germline values: CDR1 LGHNA, CDR2 YSLEER. The ends were cut back, 0 bases at V and 7 bases at J, with 15 bases in the middle. The CDR3 DNA is TGCGCCAGCAGCCAAGATAGGAGAGCCTACGGTGAAAAACTGTTTTTT. Translation gives CASSQDRRAYGEKLFF.

The rearrangement uses TRBV9 and TRBJ1-1, with a possible D match to TRBD1 (5 bases). From germline, CDR1 is SGDLS and CDR2 YYNGEE. The CDR3 has 15 residues. V was pared by 0 bases and J by 3 bases, with 12 bases between. The CDR3 spells CASSVVNRLDTEAFF. The CDR3 DNA follows: TGTGCCAGCAGCGTAGTAAACAGGTTGGACACTGAAGCTTTCTTT.

The chain is built from TRBV5-1 and TRBJ2-5; 7 bases line up with TRBD1. CDR1 and CDR2 from the germline V gene are SGHRS and YFSETQ. V shed 2 bases, J shed 2 bases, and the junction held 3 bases outside the gene matches. The CDR3 is 14 residues long. The CDR3 region has the DNA TGCGCCAGCAGCTTTGGGACAGTTCAAGAGACCCAGTACTTC. Its protein product is CASSFGTVQETQYF.

This rearrangement joins TRBV20-1 to TRBJ2-1; 10 bases map to TRBD2. The CDR3 loop spans 14 amino acids. Germline V gene sequence: CDR1 DFQATT, CDR2 SNEGSKA (reference sequence). The V segment lost 3 bases and the J segment 7 bases; nucleotides outside the gene matches: 6. CDR3 nucleotide sequence: TGCAGTGCTAGTGCTAGCGGGAGACTAAATGAGCAGTTCTTC. As protein: CSASASGRLNEQFF.